A single sample gave rise to the 24 T cell receptor beta chains below, sequenced in a study of cytotoxic CD8 clonotypes in ibrutinib-treated CLL. Assay: immunoSEQ multiplex PCR; the TCRdb copy retains only in-frame clones and omits some. The data hold about 50,000 clones, with approximately 87% observed a single time. Source: PBMCs, taken after 24 months of ibrutinib treatment. The receptor set was obtained from a human donor with chronic lymphocytic leukemia.

This rearrangement joins TRBV14 to TRBJ1-2; D call uncertain. This CDR3 comprises 17 residues. Germline V gives CDR1 SGHDN, CDR2 FVKESK. The germline V and J ends were trimmed by 6 bases and 3 bases, with 23 bases remaining between them. The CDR3 protein is CASSEYAVRSVDYGYTF. CDR3 in DNA: TGTGCCAGCAGTGAATATGCTGTTCGGAGCGTCGACTATGGCTACACCTTC.

This chain uses TRBV7-2 with TRBJ2-2; TRBD1 aligns across 8 bases. The length of the CDR3 is 16 residues. V shed 2 bases and J 4 bases; nucleotides not matched to a gene: 6. Germline V CDR1 and CDR2: SGHTA, FQGNSA. Written as DNA, the CDR3 is TGTGCCAGCAGCTTATTCAGGGGGCGAAGCACCGGGGAGCTGTTTTTT. Translating it yields CASSLFRGRSTGELFF.

This clone has just a few counts. The chain links TRBV28 to TRBJ2-7, with 11 bases fitting TRBD2. Trimming cost V 3 bases and J 7 bases; bases outside gene matches: 11. Germline V CDR1 and CDR2: MDHEN, SYDVKM. The CDR3 sequence is 16 residues long. This CDR3 is CASSFQASGRFGEQYF. Written as DNA, the CDR3 is TGTGCCAGCAGTTTTCAGGCTAGCGGGAGGTTTGGGGAGCAGTACTTC.

J is TRBJ2-7 and V is TRBV6-1; possible D gene TRBD1, 5 bases. V lost 1 base, J lost 2 bases, and 12 bases lay in between. CDR1 and CDR2 from the germline V gene are MNHNS and SASEGT. CDR3 length: 15 amino acids. In nucleotides, the CDR3 is TGTGCCAGCAGTGAAGTGGCAGGGAATACCTACGAGCAGTACTTC. Amino acid sequence: CASSEVAGNTYEQYF.

The CDR3 coding sequence is TGTGCCAGCAGCTTGACAGATTCCACTGAAGCTTTCTTT. Its protein is CASSLTDSTEAFF. J is TRBJ1-1 and V is TRBV7-9, with D tentatively TRBD1 (5 bases). The CDR3 consists of 13 residues. The germline gives CDR1 SEHNR, CDR2 FQNEAQ (reference sequence). Trimming removed 3 bases at V and 4 bases at J, with 9 bases between.

This chain links TRBV27 with TRBJ2-7; no clear D. This CDR3 spans 14 amino acids. CDR1 is MNHEY, CDR2 SMNVEV, per germline (reference sequence). Trimming took off 2 bases at V and 6 bases at J, with 14 bases between the two ends. The CDR3 DNA reads TGTGCCAGCAGTTTAGGAGCCAGACGAATCGAGCAGTACTTC. This codes for CASSLGARRIEQYF.

This clone was counted once. Here the CDR3 reads CAWRNLGRGAEAFF. The CDR3 DNA sequence: TGTGCCTGGAGGAACTTGGGCAGGGGGGCTGAAGCTTTCTTT. The rearrangement links TRBV30 to TRBJ1-1; 7 nucleotides line up with TRBD1. J was trimmed by 6 bases and V by 3 bases; bases with no gene match: 10. Germline CDR1 reads GTSNPN; CDR2 reads SVGIG (reference sequence). The CDR3 loop spans 14 amino acids.

The chain joins TRBV6-5 to TRBJ2-7; D is ambiguous. V lost 0 bases, J lost 2 bases, and 8 bases lay in between. Germline CDR1 and CDR2: MNHEY and SVGAGI. CDR3 length: 14 residues. The CDR3 region is CASSYSGDTYEQYF. The CDR3 nucleotides read TGTGCCAGCAGTTACTCCGGAGATACCTACGAGCAGTACTTC.

This sequence joins TRBV6-6 and TRBJ1-3; tentatively, D is TRBD1 (5 bases). Germline lookup yields CDR1 MNHNY and CDR2 SVGAGI (reference sequence). The CDR3 is 15 amino acids. Between the trimmed V and J ends, which lost 8 bases and 10 bases, there was a span of 24 bases. The CDR3 DNA sequence: TGTGCCAGCTCAAACACCGATGGACGTCCAGGGACCATATATTTT. Translation: CASSNTDGRPGTIYF.

The rearrangement links TRBV7-2 to TRBJ2-4; 9 nucleotides line up with TRBD2. The CDR3 sequence is 14 residues long. Germline V gene sequence: CDR1 SGHTA, CDR2 FQGNSA. The trim removed 1 base at V and 9 bases at J, leaving 4 bases unmatched. The CDR3 sequence is CASSLEGTSSIQYF. DNA for the CDR3: TGTGCCAGCAGCTTAGAAGGGACTAGCTCCATTCAGTACTTC.

This clone was seen more than once but under ten times. The chain couples TRBV7-9 to TRBJ2-7, with D possibly being TRBD1 (7 bases). Germline lookup yields CDR1 SEHNR and CDR2 FQNEAQ (reference sequence). The CDR3 contains 13 residues. Trimming removed 3 bases at V and 4 bases at J, with 10 bases between. CDR3 amino acids: CASSLPGGYEQYF. In DNA form, the CDR3 reads TGTGCCAGCAGCTTGCCAGGGGGGTACGAGCAGTACTTC.

This sequence joins TRBV10-3 and TRBJ1-2; D perhaps matches TRBD1 (5 bases). V was cut by 4 bases and J by 6 bases, with 9 bases left in between. The CDR3 runs 12 residues. Germline lookup yields CDR1 ENHRY and CDR2 SYGVKD. The CDR3 loop is CAISGVQDGYTF. The DNA for the CDR3 is TGTGCCATCAGTGGGGTACAGGATGGCTACACCTTC.

The CDR3 spells CASSQDPRAGGTTQYF. As DNA, the CDR3 is TGCGCCAGCAGCCAAGACCCCCGGGCGGGAGGGACTACGCAGTATTTT. The genes are TRBV4-1 and TRBJ2-3; 9 bases agree with TRBD2. V shed 0 bases, J shed 8 bases, and the junction held 9 bases outside the gene matches. Germline-derived CDR1 and CDR2 are MGHRA and YSYEKL. This CDR3 contains 16 residues.

There are a few counts of this clone. This chain uses TRBV19 with TRBJ1-1, with 9 nucleotides matching TRBD1. This CDR3 is 13 amino acids long. Germline V lookup: CDR1 LNHDA, CDR2 SQIVND (reference sequence). Trimming at V came to 7 bases and at J to 5 bases, leaving 5 bases not matched to a gene. CDR3 sequence: CASIKQGATEAFF. CDR3 bases: TGTGCCAGTATTAAACAGGGGGCTACTGAAGCTTTCTTT.

The V gene is TRBV6-5, the J gene TRBJ2-7; 9 bases align to TRBD1. V lost 8 bases and J lost 5; bases outside the gene matches: 1. This CDR3 comprises 11 residues. The germline gives CDR1 MNHEY, CDR2 SVGAGI. The CDR3 reads CASRTGDEQYF. The CDR3 DNA sequence: TGTGCCAGCCGGACAGGGGACGAGCAGTACTTC.

This chain uses TRBV7-3 with TRBJ2-3, with TRBD2 matching over 7 bases. The CDR3 covers 15 residues. Trimming took 1 base from V and 4 from J; bases not matched to a gene: 5. Germline values: CDR1 SGHTA, CDR2 FQGTGA. The CDR3 DNA reads as TGTGCCAGCAGCTTAAGCGGGAGTCTCGCAGATACGCAGTATTTT. It is translated as CASSLSGSLADTQYF.

The V call is TRBV30, the J call TRBJ2-7, with D maybe TRBD2 (5 bases). Looked up from germline, CDR1 is GTSNPN and CDR2 is SVGIG (reference sequence). The germline V and J ends were trimmed by 3 bases and 1 base, with 10 bases remaining between them. The CDR3 runs 13 residues. The CDR3 nucleotides are TGTGCCTGGAGATTGAGCGGATCCTACGAGCAGTACTTC. Protein: CAWRLSGSYEQYF.

The V call is TRBV28, the J call TRBJ2-4; D possibly corresponds to TRBD2 (6 bases). There are 15 residues in the CDR3. Trimming cost V 7 bases and J 12 bases, with 25 bases left between them. Germline V gene sequence: CDR1 MDHEN, CDR2 SYDVKM. CDR3 coding DNA: TGTGCCAGCACCACTTACGGGACTTCCCCGGGGAGTCAGTACTTC. It encodes CASTTYGTSPGSQYF.

About this clone itself: The junction shows a germline mismatch at one end, possibly a read error. This chain uses TRBV28 with TRBJ2-7; 8 positions match TRBD1. The CDR3 sequence is 11 residues long. CDR1 is MDHEN, CDR2 SYDVKM, per germline. As DNA, the CDR3 is TGTGCCAGCAGTTCCTCGGGACAGGTCCTCTTC. Translated, it gives CASSSSGQVLF.

The chain joins TRBV21-1 to TRBJ2-7; the table gives TRBD1 as D, unverified against the DNA. TRBV21-1 is deemed a pseudogene. This CDR3 is built from 15 residues. The CDR3 loop is CASSKHGRISYEQYF. CDR3 DNA sequence: TGTGCCAGCAGCAAACATGGCAGGATCTCCTACGAGCAGTACTTC.

In this sample, this clone turned up a few times. The V and J genes are TRBV2 and TRBJ1-5, with a weak D call TRBD1 (5 bases). The length of the CDR3 is 13 residues. The ends were cut back, 6 bases at V and 7 bases at J, with 13 bases in the middle. Germline V gives CDR1 SNHLY, CDR2 FYNNEI. This chain's CDR3 is CASSSGLWQPQHF. The CDR3 nucleotides read TGTGCCAGCAGCTCAGGGTTATGGCAGCCCCAGCATTTT.

The rearrangement uses TRBV7-2 and TRBJ2-3; D tentatively fits TRBD1 or TRBD2 (6 bases each). Germline V gene sequence: CDR1 SGHTA, CDR2 FQGNSA. The CDR3 length is 16 residues. V lost 2 bases, J lost 5 bases, and 17 bases lay in between. CDR3 nucleotide sequence: TGTGCCAGCAGCTTAAGTACCGGAGGGGGAGGAGATACGCAGTATTTT. Translation: CASSLSTGGGGDTQYF. Complete variable domain (other parts from reference TRBV7-2 and TRBJ2-3): GAGVSQSPSNKVTEKGKDVELRCDPISGHTALYWYRQSLGQGLEFLIYFQGNSAPDKSGLPSDRFSAERTGGSVSTLTIQRTQQEDSAVYLCASSLSTGGGGDTQYFGPGTRLTVL.

The V gene is TRBV5-6, the J gene TRBJ1-2; weak D call: TRBD1 (6 bases). Germline V lookup: CDR1 SGHDT, CDR2 YYEEEE. Trimming cost V 0 bases and J 4 bases, with 13 bases left between them. CDR3 size: 15 residues. CDR3 DNA: TGTGCCAGCAGCTTGGGCCGGGGGGCCCTCTATGGCTACACCTTC. As protein: CASSLGRGALYGYTF.

CDR3 sequence (DNA): TGCGCCAGCTACTTTAGCGGAATGCAAGAGACCCAGTACTTC. Its translation: CASYFSGMQETQYF. This chain links TRBV5-1 with TRBJ2-5; D perhaps matches TRBD2 (6 bases). The CDR3 is 14 amino acids. Germline loops: CDR1 SGHRS, CDR2 YFSETQ. Trimming removed 7 bases from V and 2 bases from J, with 15 bases in between. Together with reference TRBV5-1 and TRBJ2-5, the CDR3 gives the full variable domain: KAGVTQTPRYLIKTRGQQVTLSCSPISGHRSVSWYQQTPGQGLQFLFEYFSETQRNKGNFPGRFSGRQFSNSRSEMNVSTLELGDSALYLCASYFSGMQETQYFGPGTRLLVL.